This T cell receptor beta chain stems from a study of human T cells and chemical hapten exposure. Study-wide background: Epicutaneous patch tests delivered 0.01% DPC to the upper back, with evaluation at 6 days.

Germline assignment: CDR1 LGHNA and CDR2 YNFKEQ. This CDR3 region has 16 residues. Trimming pared 0 bases from V and 6 bases from J, leaving 16 bases between. Sample time point: pre-sensitization, week 0. The treatment: therapeutic diphenylcyclopropenone sensitization with weekly scalp DPC. Each patch-test visit's blood sample preceded patch application. Every donor had alopecia and was 18 to 70 years old; all were suitable for DPC. This clonotype was observed at least ten times. Using its own MiXCR run on the RACE reads, TCRdb lists one record per CDR3 protein. Here the sample spans about 59,000 distinct CDR3 sequences, over 9% being singletons.

This receptor was obtained from a woman aged 35 to 49 with alopecia areata. Some clones in this sample may be carry-over from other donors' samples. This sample comprised whole blood, obtained in connection with sensitization to the hapten diphenylcyclopropenone (DPC). The chain has TRBV4-2 and TRBJ2-3, with a possible D match to TRBD2 (7 bases). The DNA for the CDR3 is TGTGCCAGCAGCCAAGATTTGGGCAGGGGAGGGGATACGCAGTATTTT. This encodes CASSQDLGRGGDTQYF.